The 7 T cell receptor beta chains listed next were all sequenced from one sample in a study of cytomegalovirus exposure and HLA in healthy donors. The PCR employed 60 Vbeta primers together with 13 Jbeta primers. Repertoires were generated with immunoSEQ multiplex PCR, while TCRdb's copy carries only in-frame clones and drops some. The repertoire holds more than 130,000 clones, with just under 85% as singletons. Sequences were obtained from PBMCs. The receptor set was obtained from a man aged 35-49 years in good health and CMV-seropositive.

In its sample, this clone was seen once. The rearrangement uses TRBV30 and TRBJ2-5; D remains unclear. From germline, CDR1 is GTSNPN and CDR2 SVGIG (reference sequence). Trimming stripped 1 base from V and 2 bases from J, with 8 bases between. The CDR3 is 13 residues long. The CDR3 loop is CAWSGGAQETQYF. CDR3 DNA sequence: TGTGCCTGGAGTGGTGGAGCGCAAGAGACCCAGTACTTC.

This chain joins TRBV21-1 and TRBJ2-1; the tabulated D call, TRBD1, remains unverified against the DNA. TRBV21-1 is noted as a pseudogene. The CDR3 loop spans 16 amino acids. The DNA for the CDR3 is TGTGCCAGCAGCAAAGCAGGGACAGGGACCTACAATGAGCAGTTCTTC. Residues: CASSKAGTGTYNEQFF.

The chain joins TRBV2 to TRBJ2-7, with D perhaps matching TRBD2 (6 bases). Trimming shortened V by 6 bases and J by 4 bases, and 10 bases separated the two germline ends. CDR3 length: 12 amino acids. Germline loops: CDR1 SNHLY, CDR2 FYNNEI. The CDR3 reads CASRTRLYEQYF. The CDR3 nucleotides are TGTGCCAGCAGGACTAGATTGTACGAGCAGTACTTC.

In DNA, the CDR3 is TGTGCCAGCAGCCCCGGACAGGGCGGGTATGGCTACACCTTC. It specifies CASSPGQGGYGYTF. The chain uses TRBV7-2 and TRBJ1-2; TRBD1 agrees at 8 bases. CDR3 length: 14 residues. Per germline, CDR1 SGHTA and CDR2 FQGNSA. V lost 5 bases to trimming and J lost 5 bases; unmatched junction nucleotides: 7.

This clone has only one observation. V usage is TRBV5-1 and J usage is TRBJ1-2, with D hard to call. The V gene lost 5 bases and the J gene lost 8 bases, with 10 bases spanning the gap. Germline CDR1 reads SGHRS; CDR2 reads YFSETQ. The CDR3 is 11 amino acids. The CDR3 sequence: CASRLGGGYTF. The DNA of the CDR3 is TGCGCCAGCAGACTAGGTGGCGGCTACACCTTC.

The gene calls are TRBV2 and TRBJ2-1, with 7 bases aligning to TRBD2. The V gene end was trimmed by 1 base and the J gene end by 3 bases; junction bases not matched to a gene: 3. The germline V gene has CDR1 SNHLY and CDR2 FYNNEI. CDR3 length: 15 amino acids. The CDR3 spells CASSEETSSYNEQFF. The CDR3 DNA follows: TGTGCCAGCAGTGAAGAGACTAGCAGCTACAATGAGCAGTTCTTC.

This clone was seen just once. This chain connects TRBV5-1 to TRBJ1-1; no firm D call. This CDR3 contains 13 residues. V lost 7 bases to trimming and J lost 1 base, with 11 bases between them. The germline V gene encodes CDR1 SGHRS and CDR2 YFSETQ. CDR3 DNA sequence: TGCGCCAGCCGCCTTGGCCAGAACACTGAAGCTTTCTTT. Amino acids: CASRLGQNTEAFF.